This T cell receptor (beta chain) was sequenced in a study of blood T cell repertoires in COVID-19. For the study at large: Samples came from the United States, Italy and Spain, spanning acute and convalescent COVID-19.

The CDR3 runs 14 residues. V shed 0 bases and J shed 4 bases, with 9 bases lying between them. CDR1 and CDR2 from the germline V gene are LGHNA and YNFKEQ. Repertoires were generated with immunoSEQ multiplex PCR, while TCRdb's copy carries only in-frame clones and drops some. The sample contains approximately 300,000 clones, around 90% of which appear only once. This sequence joins TRBV4-2 and TRBJ2-5; D remains ambiguous. Material for sequencing was peripheral blood. The clonotype comes from a woman aged 45-65 years with COVID-19, enrolled during active disease. The CDR3 reads CASSQDKRRETQYF. CDR3 bases: TGTGCCAGCAGCCAAGATAAGAGGCGAGAGACCCAGTACTTC.